The T cell receptor (beta chain) described here comes from a study of T cells after yellow fever vaccination. V was cut by 5 bases and J by 0 bases, with 5 bases left in between. The CDR3 spans 12 residues. Looked up from germline, CDR1 is DFQATT and CDR2 is SNEGSKA (reference sequence). About this clonotype itself: Its antigen is unidentified.

Production of TCR cDNA was by 5'RACE template switching, which also added a universal primer site and UMIs. TCRdb processed the 5' RACE reads anew with MiXCR; each CDR3 protein has one entry. The sample has around 600,000 distinct CDR3 sequences; roughly an eighth are singletons. Whole-study findings and limits: Abundant clonotypes (contaminants from the bulk population) could be present in FACS-sorted repertoires.

The chain recombines TRBV20-1 with TRBJ2-4, with no clear D. The TCR originated in a man younger than 40 who received the YFV17D yellow fever vaccine. Sequencing used PBMCs, obtained on the day of the yellow fever booster vaccination. The CDR3 sequence: CSAGIAKNIQYF. The DNA for the CDR3 is TGCAGTGCTGGTATAGCCAAAAACATTCAGTACTTC.